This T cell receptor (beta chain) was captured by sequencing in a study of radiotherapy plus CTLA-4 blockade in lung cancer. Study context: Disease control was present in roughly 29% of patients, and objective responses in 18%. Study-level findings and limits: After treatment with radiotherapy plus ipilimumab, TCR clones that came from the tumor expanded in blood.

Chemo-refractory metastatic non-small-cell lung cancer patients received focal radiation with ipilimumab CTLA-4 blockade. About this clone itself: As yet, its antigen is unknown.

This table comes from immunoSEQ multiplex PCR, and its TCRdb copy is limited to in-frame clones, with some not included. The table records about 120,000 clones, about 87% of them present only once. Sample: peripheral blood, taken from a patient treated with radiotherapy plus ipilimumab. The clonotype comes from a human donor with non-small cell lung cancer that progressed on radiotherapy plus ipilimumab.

The CDR3 loop is CSVDFQISTDTQYF. Here the CDR3 DNA reads TGCAGCGTTGATTTTCAGATTAGCACAGATACGCAGTATTTT. The chain links TRBV29-1 to TRBJ2-3, with D hard to call. Per germline, CDR1 SQVTM and CDR2 ANQGSEA. Trimming stripped 3 bases from V and 0 bases from J, with 10 bases between. The CDR3 sequence is 14 residues long.